Below are 32 T cell receptor beta chains sequenced from a single sample in a study of blood T cells in healthy people across ages. A second PCR of about 6 to 12 cycles used a sample-barcoded 5' primer and a J-beta primer mix. TCRdb used MiXCR to reprocess the 5' RACE reads, holding one entry per CDR3 protein. The sample has approximately 1,100,000 distinct CDR3 sequences, under 55% seen once. Sequenced input: blood. These receptor sequences come from an older woman in good health.

This clonotype was observed a handful of times. The V and J genes are TRBV7-8 and TRBJ2-7; 9 nucleotides match TRBD2. V was pared by 1 base and J by 5 bases, with 6 bases of the junction left unmatched. Germline CDR1 and CDR2: SGHVS and FQNEAQ. CDR3 length: 15 amino acids. The CDR3 DNA follows: TGTGCCAGCAGCTTAGGTATTAGCGGGAGCCACGAGCAGTACTTC. Its translation is CASSLGISGSHEQYF.

This clonotype has only a few counts. The chain links TRBV29-1 to TRBJ2-1; TRBD2 might be the D (5 bases). The germline V and J ends were trimmed by 4 bases and 5 bases, with 18 bases remaining between them. Germline V gene sequence: CDR1 SQVTM, CDR2 ANQGSEA. The CDR3 has 15 residues. CDR3 coding DNA: TGCAGCGTTGGGTCGGGGTTAGTATTGCACAATGAGCAGTTCTTC. It translates to CSVGSGLVLHNEQFF.

The chain combines TRBV4-2 with TRBJ1-2, with a weak D call TRBD1 (6 bases). The CDR3 loop spans 16 amino acids. Trimming stripped 0 bases from V and 0 bases from J, with 11 bases between. Germline assignment: CDR1 LGHNA and CDR2 YNFKEQ. DNA for the CDR3: TGTGCCAGCAGCCAAGAACAGACAGGAGCTAACTATGGCTACACCTTC. Protein sequence: CASSQEQTGANYGYTF.

V gene TRBV7-6 combines with J gene TRBJ2-5; D unclear. Germline V lookup: CDR1 SGHVS, CDR2 FNYEAQ. The CDR3 is made up of 15 amino acids. Trimming left V 1 base short and J 0 bases short, with 9 bases between. CDR3 loop: CASSLETSYQETQYF. The CDR3 coding sequence is TGTGCCAGCAGCTTAGAGACTTCGTACCAAGAGACCCAGTACTTC.

This clonotype was counted a few times. This chain links TRBV7-2 with TRBJ1-4, with D possibly being TRBD1 (5 bases). This CDR3 has 14 residues. Germline V lookup: CDR1 SGHTA, CDR2 FQGNSA. Trimming took 8 bases from V and 8 from J, leaving 18 bases between them. The CDR3 bases are TGTGCCAGCGCCCAGAGGGGTCTTAGGGAAAAACTGTTTTTT. This translates into CASAQRGLREKLFF.

This chain connects TRBV10-3 to TRBJ2-3; TRBD2 matches at 7 bases. With 0 bases clipped from V and 2 bases from J, the junction kept 14 bases outside the gene matches. From germline, CDR1 is ENHRY and CDR2 SYGVKD. The CDR3 covers 19 residues. The CDR3 protein is CAISESPLAALLNTDTQYF. The CDR3 DNA is TGTGCCATCAGTGAGTCCCCCCTAGCGGCACTACTTAACACAGATACGCAGTATTTT.

This clonotype was seen just once. This sequence joins TRBV14 and TRBJ2-7, with 8 bases aligning to TRBD2. The V gene's germline CDR1 is SGHDN and CDR2 FVKESK. V lost 0 bases, J lost 0 bases, and 4 bases stayed unmatched. This CDR3 is 16 amino acids long. CDR3 sequence: CASSQDFLAGSYEQYF. The CDR3 bases are TGTGCCAGCAGCCAAGATTTCCTAGCGGGCTCCTACGAGCAGTACTTC.

This clonotype has only a few counts. The J gene is TRBJ2-1, the V gene TRBV6-5, with 10 nucleotides matching TRBD2. Trimming took 0 bases from V and 8 from J; bases not matched to a gene: 13. The CDR3 is 18 amino acids. Per germline, CDR1 MNHEY and CDR2 SVGAGI. The CDR3 nucleotides read TGTGCCAGCAGTTACTCGTGGCTAGCGGGAGTTTGGTTTGATGAGCAGTTCTTC. It specifies CASSYSWLAGVWFDEQFF.

The genes are TRBV12-3 or TRBV12-4 and TRBJ1-1; D is ambiguous. V lost 5 bases and J 3 bases, leaving 22 bases between the germline ends. The CDR3 covers 17 residues. CDR3 DNA sequence: TGTGCCAGCAGTCGTGTCATAGGGATAACTCTTCACACTGAAGCTTTCTTT. Protein product: CASSRVIGITLHTEAFF.

The sample holds a few counts of this clonotype. The chain couples TRBV21-1 to TRBJ2-7. TRBV21-1 is termed a pseudogene. The CDR3 is 15 residues long. CDR3 nucleotides: TGTGCCAGCACCCTTCTGGGGGGACCTCCCTACGAGCAGTACTTC. It yields the protein CASTLLGGPPYEQYF.

This clonotype appeared a few times. The gene calls are TRBV12-3 or TRBV12-4 and TRBJ2-4, with a tentative D call TRBD2 (5 bases). The CDR3 contains 15 residues. Trimming pared 5 bases from V and 0 bases from J, leaving 11 bases between. The DNA of the CDR3 is TGTGCCAGCAGTCTTAACGGACTAGCCAAAAACATTCAGTACTTC. It translates to CASSLNGLAKNIQYF.

The chain couples TRBV28 to TRBJ1-2; 7 nucleotides agree with TRBD1. Germline loops: CDR1 MDHEN, CDR2 SYDVKM. CDR3 size: 15 residues. The V gene end was trimmed by 6 bases and the J gene end by 4 bases; junction bases not matched to a gene: 11. The CDR3 is CASRDGGTAIYGYTF. The CDR3 nucleotides read TGTGCCAGCAGAGATGGAGGGACAGCCATCTATGGCTACACCTTC.

The V gene is TRBV20-1, the J gene TRBJ2-7; the D call may be TRBD1 or TRBD2 (6 bases each). In germline, CDR1 is DFQATT, CDR2 SNEGSKA (reference sequence). V lost 3 bases, J lost 7 bases, and 19 bases lay in between. The CDR3 is 14 residues long. The CDR3 region has the DNA TGCAGTGCTAGCGACCGCCTGGGGGGCAATGAGCAGTACTTC. Translating it yields CSASDRLGGNEQYF.

Many counts were recorded for this clonotype. V and J are TRBV24-1 and TRBJ2-3; 7 bases agree with TRBD2. CDR1 KGHDR and CDR2 SFDVKD come from the germline V gene. This CDR3 is 14 amino acids long. The junction had 4 bases not matched to a gene; V was cut back by 4 bases and J by 4 bases. The CDR3 sequence is CATSEAGLADTQYF. In DNA form, the CDR3 reads TGTGCCACCAGTGAGGCTGGACTAGCAGATACGCAGTATTTT.

J is TRBJ2-1 and V is TRBV20-1; the match to TRBD2 covers 11 bases. V was clipped by 5 bases and J by 10 bases; unmatched bases: 13. CDR1 and CDR2 from the germline V gene are DFQATT and SNEGSKA (reference sequence). The CDR3 contains 15 residues. The CDR3 here is CSAQIVTSGAKEQFF. CDR3 DNA sequence: TGCAGTGCTCAAATCGTGACTAGCGGGGCCAAGGAGCAGTTCTTC.

The chain joins TRBV20-1 to TRBJ2-3; 11 bases match TRBD2. The CDR3 has 14 amino acids. V shed 6 bases and J 3 bases; nucleotides not matched to a gene: 5. Germline V CDR1 and CDR2: DFQATT, SNEGSKA (reference sequence). CDR3 in amino acids: CSAMTSGKTDTQYF. The CDR3, as DNA: TGCAGTGCAATGACTAGCGGGAAAACAGATACGCAGTATTTT.

This clonotype is a singleton in its sample. The chain recombines TRBV29-1 with TRBJ2-7; D perhaps matches TRBD2 (5 bases). Matching the DNA end better, TRBJ2-5 makes the J call doubtful. Germline V CDR1 and CDR2: SQVTM, ANQGSEA. This CDR3 is built from 15 residues. The CDR3 DNA is TGCAGCGTTGTCACGGACGAGGGATACCGAGAGACCCAGTACTTC. It is translated as CSVVTDEGYRETQYF.

The chain has TRBV20-1 and TRBJ2-7; TRBD2 matches 9 bases. This CDR3 is 13 amino acids long. Trimming took 6 bases from V and 2 from J; bases not matched to a gene: 5. Germline CDR1 and CDR2: DFQATT and SNEGSKA (reference sequence). CDR3 amino acids: CSAQAGGPYEQYF. CDR3 bases: TGCAGTGCCCAAGCGGGAGGACCCTACGAGCAGTACTTC.

The chain joins TRBV9 to TRBJ2-5, with 8 bases fitting TRBD2. Per germline, CDR1 SGDLS and CDR2 YYNGEE. Trimming took 3 bases from V and 5 from J; bases not matched to a gene: 6. There are 14 residues in the CDR3. CDR3 DNA sequence: TGTGCCAGCAGCGCCCGACTAGCGTTCGAGACCCAGTACTTC. It is translated as CASSARLAFETQYF.

The CDR3 spells CSVAYSSATNYGYTF. The CDR3 coding sequence is TGCAGCGTTGCCTATAGCAGTGCTACTAACTATGGCTACACCTTC. The chain employs TRBV29-1 and TRBJ1-2; D remains ambiguous. Germline V CDR1 and CDR2: SQVTM, ANQGSEA. The CDR3 sequence is 15 residues long. V lost 4 bases and J 0 bases, leaving 15 bases between the germline ends.

This clonotype was counted a few times. V usage is TRBV27 and J usage is TRBJ2-7, with 8 bases lining up with TRBD2. Germline values: CDR1 MNHEY, CDR2 SMNVEV (reference sequence). The CDR3 covers 16 residues. V gave up 3 bases and J gave up 1 base; unmatched junction bases: 8. The CDR3 bases are TGTGCCAGCAGTTTGAGGCTAGCGGGCGCATCCTACGAGCAGTACTTC. This codes for CASSLRLAGASYEQYF.

J is TRBJ2-7 and V is TRBV3-1, with D possibly TRBD2 on 6 matching bases. The germline V and J ends were trimmed by 2 bases and 2 bases, with 10 bases remaining between them. CDR1 and CDR2 from the germline V gene are LGHDT and YNNKEL (reference sequence). There are 14 residues in the CDR3. CDR3 loop: CASSQIRGAYEQYF. In DNA form, the CDR3 reads TGTGCCAGCAGCCAAATACGCGGGGCCTACGAGCAGTACTTC.

In its sample, this clonotype was seen once. This sequence joins TRBV20-1 and TRBJ2-7, with unresolved D. The CDR3 has 13 residues. Trimming removed 0 bases from V and 3 bases from J, with 9 bases in between. Germline CDR1 DFQATT, CDR2 SNEGSKA (reference sequence). CDR3 loop: CSARDLTHYEQYF. CDR3 coding DNA: TGCAGTGCTAGAGATCTGACCCACTACGAGCAGTACTTC.

This chain joins TRBV2 and TRBJ2-2; D unclear. V was clipped by 2 bases and J by 7 bases, with 23 bases between them. Germline V gene lookup returns CDR1 SNHLY and CDR2 FYNNEI. This CDR3 region has 18 residues. Here the CDR3 reads CASSETIHPRLTDGELFF. The DNA of the CDR3 is TGTGCCAGCAGTGAAACAATCCACCCAAGGCTGACTGACGGGGAGCTGTTTTTT.

The CDR3 here is CASSSLQGASYEQYF. The CDR3 bases are TGTGCCAGCAGTTCCCTACAGGGGGCCTCCTACGAGCAGTACTTC. The chain combines TRBV28 with TRBJ2-4, with TRBD1 matching 9 bases. Gene TRBJ2-7 matches the end of the DNA better, so the J call may be wrong. The CDR3 spans 15 residues. Germline V gives CDR1 MDHEN, CDR2 SYDVKM.

The chain combines TRBV28 with TRBJ2-1, with a possible D match to TRBD2 (6 bases). The CDR3 loop spans 15 amino acids. V lost 1 base to trimming and J lost 9 bases, with 16 bases between them. Germline V gene data show CDR1 as MDHEN and CDR2 as SYDVKM. CDR3 protein: CASSLSRLSSVEQFF. The CDR3 DNA is TGTGCCAGCAGTTTATCCCGACTATCTAGCGTTGAGCAGTTCTTC.

This sequence joins TRBV30 and TRBJ2-5, with 7 bases fitting TRBD1. CDR1 is GTSNPN and CDR2 is SVGIG in the germline V gene (reference sequence). V gave up 2 bases and J gave up 11 bases; unmatched junction bases: 11. There are 13 residues in the CDR3. The CDR3 sequence: CAWSPSHGTEQYF. The CDR3, as DNA: TGTGCCTGGAGTCCGTCGCACGGGACAGAGCAGTACTTC.

This chain joins TRBV6-1 and TRBJ2-6; D is unresolved. The V gene's germline CDR1 is MNHNS and CDR2 SASEGT. This CDR3 is 14 amino acids long. V gave up 7 bases and J gave up 4 bases, with 11 bases separating them. The CDR3, as DNA: TGTGCCAGCAAATATAGTTCCGGGGCCAACGTCCTGACTTTC. Its protein is CASKYSSGANVLTF.

This clonotype was counted a few times. The CDR3 DNA sequence: TGTGCCAGCAGCTTAGACAGATCGAATTACGAGCAGTACTTC. Translated, it gives CASSLDRSNYEQYF. V and J are TRBV11-1 and TRBJ2-7; unclear D gene. V was clipped by 1 base and J by 4 bases, with 11 bases between them. This CDR3 has 14 residues. Germline loops: CDR1 SGHAT, CDR2 FQDESV (reference sequence).

The chain is built from TRBV6-1 and TRBJ2-5; a weak D match, TRBD2 (6 bases). Trimming removed 8 bases at V and 2 bases at J, with 12 bases between. Germline CDR1 and CDR2: MNHNS and SASEGT. The length of the CDR3 is 13 residues. The CDR3 DNA sequence: TGTGCCAGCGGGAGACTAGGACAAGAGACCCAGTACTTC. Encoded protein: CASGRLGQETQYF.

Concerning this clonotype: An end of the junction differs from the germline gene, which may be a read error. The genes are TRBV20-1 and TRBJ2-1; 14 bases are a match to TRBD2. The J call may be faulty, since TRBJ2-7 better matches the DNA end. This CDR3 comprises 17 residues. Per the germline V gene, CDR1 is DFQATT and CDR2 is SNEGSKA (reference sequence). CDR3 loop: CSSRSLRRTSGRNEQYF. CDR3 nucleotides: TGCAGTTCTAGATCACTACGGCGGACTAGCGGGAGGAATGAGCAGTACTTC.

This clonotype was observed a handful of times. The V gene is TRBV11-2, the J gene TRBJ2-7, with TRBD2 matching over 8 bases. Germline V gives CDR1 SGHAT, CDR2 FQNNGV. Unmatched junction bases numbered 15, after V lost 3 bases and J lost 2 bases. CDR3 size: 18 residues. The CDR3, as DNA: TGTGCCAGCAGCTTCCAGCTGCGCGGGGGGCATCAAACCTACGAGCAGTACTTC. Its translation: CASSFQLRGGHQTYEQYF.